A single sample is the source of the 18 T cell receptor beta chains below, sequenced in a study of T-cell memory formation after mild COVID-19. TCRdb reprocessed the 5' RACE reads via MiXCR and lists one record per CDR3 protein. Found here are around 340,000 distinct CDR3 sequences, 20% to 25% of them singletons; the top ten hold 12%. The material sequenced was PBMCs or a T cell subset sorted from them (not recorded which). The receptors were sampled from an adult woman who had mild COVID-19 (a few samples of this study predate the infection). Cell type and time point are not known.

V is TRBV7-9 and J is TRBJ2-7; perhaps TRBD2 as D (7 bases). Trimming pared 2 bases from V and 1 base from J, leaving 12 bases between. Germline V gene data show CDR1 as SEHNR and CDR2 as FQNEAQ (reference sequence). The CDR3 loop spans 15 amino acids. CDR3 in amino acids: CASSLLGGRSYEQYF. As DNA, the CDR3 is TGTGCCAGCAGCTTACTCGGGGGGCGGTCCTACGAGCAGTACTTC.

The rearrangement links TRBV2 to TRBJ1-1; the D gene is possibly TRBD1 (5 bases). V lost 4 bases and J 7 bases, leaving 16 bases between the germline ends. This CDR3 contains 14 residues. Germline values: CDR1 SNHLY, CDR2 FYNNEI. CDR3 DNA sequence: TGTGCCAGCAGTGCGTCAGGGAATCTTGGTGAAGCTTTCTTT. Protein sequence: CASSASGNLGEAFF.

V is TRBV15 and J is TRBJ1-1, with D unresolved. The CDR3 totals 15 residues. V dropped 5 bases and J dropped 0 bases, with 13 bases sitting between them. The germline CDR1 and CDR2 sequences are LNHNV and YYDKDF (reference sequence). CDR3 residues: CATSLDFSMNTEAFF. The CDR3 DNA is TGTGCCACCAGCCTAGACTTCTCGATGAACACTGAAGCTTTCTTT.

This chain uses TRBV5-6 with TRBJ1-4; D perhaps matches TRBD1 (5 bases). The CDR3 runs to 16 residues. Per the germline V gene, CDR1 is SGHDT and CDR2 is YYEEEE. V was trimmed by 2 bases and J by 4 bases, leaving 15 bases between them. The CDR3 is CASSLIQRQSNEKLFF. The CDR3 region has the DNA TGTGCCAGCAGCTTAATCCAGCGACAGAGTAATGAAAAACTGTTTTTT.

This clonotype has more than one count but fewer than ten. The V and J genes are TRBV5-5 and TRBJ1-3; D gene unclear. V dropped 6 bases and J dropped 0 bases, with 13 bases sitting between them. Per the germline V gene, CDR1 is SGHKS and CDR2 is YYEKEE (reference sequence). This CDR3 has 15 residues. The CDR3 sequence: CASNPTGSSGNTIYF. The CDR3 DNA is TGTGCCAGCAACCCTACCGGGAGCTCTGGAAACACCATATATTTT.

There are a few counts of this clonotype. The rearrangement links TRBV7-8 to TRBJ2-7, with a possible D match to TRBD1 (6 bases). This CDR3 comprises 15 residues. The germline V gene has CDR1 SGHVS and CDR2 FQNEAQ. The ends were cut back, 1 base at V and 0 bases at J, with 10 bases in the middle. The CDR3 spells CASSLEGHSSYEQYF. CDR3 in DNA: TGTGCCAGCAGCTTAGAGGGACACAGCTCCTACGAGCAGTACTTC.

V gene TRBV10-3 combines with J gene TRBJ2-7; TRBD2 might be the D (6 bases). This CDR3 has 14 residues. Trimming left V 0 bases short and J 6 bases short, with 12 bases between. Germline V CDR1 and CDR2: ENHRY, SYGVKD. The CDR3 nucleotides read TGTGCCATCAGTGAGTCTGGGACTTCGGGCGAGCAGTACTTC. Its protein product is CAISESGTSGEQYF.

The V and J genes are TRBV28 and TRBJ2-7; TRBD1 is a possible D gene (5 bases). This CDR3 spans 14 amino acids. Trimming pared 3 bases from V and 7 bases from J, leaving 16 bases between. Germline CDR1 MDHEN, CDR2 SYDVKM. The CDR3 region is CASSFGESSGEQYF. DNA for the CDR3: TGTGCCAGCAGTTTTGGGGAATCCTCAGGGGAGCAGTACTTC. Full variable domain (rest looked up from reference TRBV28 and TRBJ2-7): DVKVTQSSRYLVKRTGEKVFLECVQDMDHENMFWYRQDPGLGLRLIYFSYDVKMKEKGDIPEGYSVSREKKERFSLILESASTNQTSMYLCASSFGESSGEQYFGPGTRLTVT.

This clonotype appeared a few times. The chain recombines TRBV24-1 with TRBJ2-3; D not certain. CDR1 and CDR2 from the germline V gene are KGHDR and SFDVKD. V lost 6 bases and J 0 bases, leaving 6 bases between the germline ends. This CDR3 region has 13 residues. This chain's CDR3 is CATSLSSTDTQYF. For the CDR3, the DNA is TGTGCCACCAGTTTGAGTAGCACAGATACGCAGTATTTT.

This clonotype was observed a handful of times. V and J are TRBV21-1 and TRBJ2-3; the table's D call of TRBD1 was not tested on the DNA. TRBV21-1 is an annotated pseudogene. The CDR3 contains 16 residues. CDR3 amino acids: CASSKGQGEGTDTQYF. In DNA form, the CDR3 reads TGTGCCAGCAGCAAAGGACAGGGGGAGGGCACAGATACGCAGTATTTT.

The CDR3 here is CASSKGLGAGSYEQYF. For the CDR3, the DNA is TGTGCCAGCAGCAAAGGCCTGGGAGCGGGGTCCTACGAGCAGTACTTC. The chain uses TRBV21-1 and TRBJ2-7; TRBD2, as called in the table, went unchecked against the DNA. TRBV21-1 has pseudogene status. This CDR3 is built from 16 residues.

This chain joins TRBV4-1 and TRBJ2-5, with a possible D match to TRBD2 (6 bases). With 0 bases removed from V and 4 bases from J, the gap between germline ends came to 12 bases. The CDR3 runs 15 residues. The germline gives CDR1 MGHRA, CDR2 YSYEKL. CDR3 protein: CASSQDWQGGETQYF. The CDR3 DNA sequence: TGCGCCAGCAGCCAAGATTGGCAGGGAGGAGAGACCCAGTACTTC.

This clonotype is labeled as medium-sized. This sequence joins TRBV27 and TRBJ2-1; unclear D gene. V was pared by 2 bases and J by 7 bases, with 12 bases between. In germline, CDR1 is MNHEY, CDR2 SMNVEV (reference sequence). This CDR3 spans 14 amino acids. CDR3 amino acids: CASSLTPLGNEQFF. DNA of the CDR3: TGTGCCAGCAGTTTAACGCCCCTAGGAAATGAGCAGTTCTTC.

In this sample, this clonotype turned up a few times. The V gene is TRBV4-1, the J gene TRBJ1-6; no reliable D call. Germline CDR1 is MGHRA and CDR2 is YSYEKL. Trimming left V 0 bases short and J 10 bases short, with 4 bases between. The CDR3 consists of 12 residues. In DNA, the CDR3 is TGCGCCAGCAGCCAAGACGTCTCACCCCTCCACTTT. Its protein product is CASSQDVSPLHF.

The chain is built from TRBV27 and TRBJ1-1; 7 bases are shared with TRBD1. Germline CDR1 MNHEY, CDR2 SMNVEV (reference sequence). After removal of 6 bases from V and 7 bases from J, the junction contained 8 bases not matched to a gene. The CDR3 consists of 13 residues. The CDR3: CASREQGPGEAFF. CDR3 nucleotide sequence: TGTGCCAGCAGGGAACAGGGGCCCGGTGAAGCTTTCTTT.

This clonotype was recorded a few times. This chain uses TRBV7-2 with TRBJ2-7; D unclear. This CDR3 region has 14 residues. CDR1 SGHTA and CDR2 FQGNSA come from the germline V gene. The germline V and J ends were trimmed by 5 bases and 0 bases, with 11 bases remaining between them. The CDR3 DNA is TGTGCCAGCAGCGCACACTGGGTCTCCTACGAGCAGTACTTC. Its translation: CASSAHWVSYEQYF.

CDR3 region: CATSRGESPGTQYF. The CDR3 DNA is TGTGCCACCAGCAGAGGGGAGAGCCCTGGGACCCAGTACTTC. This chain connects TRBV15 to TRBJ2-5, with D possibly TRBD2 on 5 matching bases. Per the germline V gene, CDR1 is LNHNV and CDR2 is YYDKDF (reference sequence). The V gene lost 1 base and the J gene lost 7 bases, with 13 bases spanning the gap. The CDR3 has 14 amino acids.

This clonotype came up many times. The rearrangement links TRBV12-3 or TRBV12-4 to TRBJ1-5; 9 positions match TRBD1. Trimming cost V 4 bases and J 6 bases; bases outside gene matches: 13. The CDR3 is made up of 17 amino acids. In DNA form, the CDR3 reads TGTGCCAGCAGTTCACCATCCCGGGACAGGGCACCTCAGCCCCAGCATTTT. It encodes CASSSPSRDRAPQPQHF.